This entry is about one TCR beta chain. Its target antigen remains unknown. Base qualities are not recorded, but no much larger clone differs from it by a single base. In total, fewer than 750 healthy bone marrow donors made up the cohort. All cohort members were sampled while nominally healthy, although unrecorded immune exposures were likely present. The donor tested CMV seronegative and was one of the 352 seronegative cohort members. Every donor gave a peripheral blood sample, and the peripheral blood mononuclear cells from that sample were used for TCR beta sequencing. The Qiagen DNeasy Blood Extraction Kit was used to extract genomic DNA from the blood cell samples. The library was obtained by the immunoSEQ multiplex PCR assay. A mixture of 60 forward primers for TCR Vbeta segments and 13 reverse primers for TCR Jbeta segments was used in the multiplex PCR. A multiplex PCR assay on genomic DNA amplified the CDR3 region of rearranged TCR beta genes. On the Illumina HiSeq System, the amplified TCR beta libraries were sequenced as 87-base-pair reads. Under the source paper's analysis protocol: In a later analysis, some 80 million unique TCR beta chains were counted across the approximately 640 repertoires, and roughly 11 million of these chains were shared by at least two donors. Raw reads were error-corrected and collapsed into unique sequences by a nearest-neighbor algorithm in which closely related sequences were merged to remove PCR and sequencing errors. Alignment of CDR3 sequences to IMGT reference sequences was used to assign V, D and J gene segments. For a sequence to be retained, a match of at least six nucleotides was required to both a V gene segment and a J gene segment. Rearrangements were classified as productive when the CDR3 lacked stop codons and remained in frame with V and J, and all other rearrangements were classified as non-productive. CDR3 was defined by IMGT convention, running from the second conserved V-encoded cysteine to the conserved J-encoded phenylalanine. In an earlier analysis of more than 550 of the donors, sequences lacking an unambiguous match to a single V gene segment were excluded. An earlier analysis of several hundred of the donors called V segments functional above 56.7% productive rearrangements and segregating when the between-donor standard deviation exceeded 5%. A statistical classification framework was built to diagnose cytomegalovirus status from the catalog of TCR beta chain sequences. In a later analysis, V and J genes were assigned by comparing TCR nucleotide sequences against IMGT/GENE-DB human TR gene sequences. Using the TCRdist pipeline, a later analysis assigned CDR3 sequences along with most-parsimonious VDJ recombination scenarios. A later analysis defined each TCR beta chain by its CDR3 amino acid sequence plus V-gene family, and excluded reads lacking a unique V-gene family. A later analysis removed 500 to 650 highly shared, low-generation-probability nucleotide sequences to deal with suspected cross-contamination and a sequencing artifact. In a later analysis, a clonal expansion index was calculated for each public chain from normalized within-repertoire ranks of inferred template counts. Generation probabilities in a later analysis came from a VDJ recombination model fitted to out-of-frame rearrangements, and those results were checked against IGoR. In a later analysis, hypergeometric tests were used to score TCR-TCR, TCR-HLA and TCR-CMV co-occurrence, with a repertoire-size bias correction applied to TCR pairs. To estimate false discovery rates, a later analysis permuted the HLA or CMV assignments 20 times. In a later analysis, co-occurring TCRs were grouped with DBSCAN, and TCRdist sequence similarity was added when clustering was performed within HLA-allele-positive subsets. Repertoires with fewer than 30,000 or more than 120,000 public chains were left out of co-occurrence clustering, as were four to six repertoires with anomalous nucleotide sharing. TCRdb carries this immuneACCESS record with in-frame sequences only. Its versions omit some clonotypes, under half of them owing to an unresolved V gene in the studies checked, with the rest unexplained. Clonal size and the V and J genes are those of that table, whereas D and trimming came from the DNA. Present in this sample are about 110,000 clones, roughly 80% of which were seen just once. The ten largest clones add up to 3.5% to 4% of the sample.

Trimming removed 2 bases from V and 3 bases from J; the gene matches leave 3 bases unexplained. The CDR3, cysteine through phenylalanine, is 15 amino acids long. Only the CDR3 part of the read is kept: 45 bases, read in frame from the first base. From a lookup of the germline V gene, CDR1 and CDR2 are SGHDT and YYEEEE. The sample is drawn from a study of cytomegalovirus exposure and HLA in healthy donors (dated by TCRdb to about 2017). Regarding the study in general: According to an earlier analysis of 587 of the donors, some 180 million T cells yielded over 100 million unique TCR beta sequences and 276 Gb of sequence data. An early release covering about 600 HLA-typed donors comprised approximately 300 gigabases of sequencing data and 65 million to 100 million unique TCR sequences. Among the roughly 390 genotyped donors, more than 70% belonged to the genetic ancestry cluster associated with self-reported Caucasian donors. The study aimed to test whether cataloging public T cell receptors could reveal signatures of past pathogen exposure. The T cell repertoires of around 730 subjects were profiled by immunosequencing and related to cytomegalovirus serostatus. Besides the first cohort of roughly 640 subjects, a separate validation cohort made up of over 95 different subjects was used. To predict cytomegalovirus infection status, the study brought together high-throughput TCR immunosequencing, statistical association of individual TCRs with disease status, and machine learning. A later analysis re-analyzed previously published TCR beta repertoires from 666 donors and added high-resolution HLA genotyping to study TCR occurrence patterns. In the later analysis, no new phenotypic data were used to find candidate immune exposures; instead, reliance was placed on TCR beta sequences and their occurrence across donors. An earlier analysis of 587 of the donors used high-throughput TCR beta sequencing to judge whether each TCR beta V gene segment behaved as functional or pseudogenic. Donor age, sex, ethnicity and CMV serostatus were compiled alongside the repertoire data. A later genetic analysis took genome-wide SNP genotypes for about three fifths of the 666 donors and used that subset as a discovery cohort. Every repertoire in the discovery cohort had been generated on one and the same sequencing platform. HLA typing covered class I and class II loci at four-digit resolution. The number of donors typed differed by locus, with 629-630 for A, B, C, DRB1 and DQB1, 522 for DQA1, over 600 for DPA1, and 400 to 490 for DPB1. Roughly 5 DR-DQ haplotypes were treated as single units for association and clustering because of strong linkage in the cohort. Across 398 genotyped donors of the cohort, an average of roughly 200,000 unique TCR beta nucleotide sequences per donor were sequenced, and 15% to 20% of those sequences were non-productive.

Results and caveats for the whole study, not just this receptor: A further reported finding was that TCR beta sequences accurately predicted the HLA-A and HLA-B alleles for most subjects in the first cohort. The sequencing pipeline was judged likely to have produced a cluster of highly shared sequence variants as a technical artifact. Because HLA typing was missing for some donors at each locus, association tests included only the typed subset. Sequencing depth was assumed to be roughly uniform across donors in the presence/absence analyses, though that assumption may not hold. When HLA alleles, especially DR and DQ, strongly co-occurred, TCR associations were difficult to assign to individual alleles. While some public TCRs were present in many individuals, most TCR sequences turned up only very rarely across donors. Some IMGT-functional V segments, including TRBV6-2 and TRBV6-3, could not be distinguished by the 87-base-pair reads and were therefore excluded. Because counts were too low, under 20 rarely observed V segments, including chromosome 9 orphons, were left out of the earlier analysis of a few hundred of the donors. The study listed 164 TCR beta chains as associated with cytomegalovirus. According to a later analysis, most CMV-associated TCR beta chains appeared to be HLA-restricted, and the HLA associations seemed to be driven largely by CMV exposure. In a later analysis, TCR association rates were found to vary across HLA loci, with the most associated TCRs seen for DRB1 alleles and the fewest for HLA-C alleles. Broadly in line with IMGT annotations, most TCR beta V segments showed up in productive rearrangements about 90% or about 30% of the time in an earlier analysis of a few hundred of the donors. For the cohort, immune exposure information was limited to CMV serostatus. In both the original and validation cohorts, the classifier was reported to diagnose cytomegalovirus status with high specificity and sensitivity. Linkage disequilibrium might explain the correlated functional status among segregating V segments, but an unknown experimental factor could not be ruled out. According to a later analysis, parvovirus B19, influenza, CMV and Epstein-Barr virus appeared linked to several top co-occurrence clusters. V-gene and J-gene trimming of TCR beta chains was associated with a missense DCLRE1C variant in a later genetic analysis, and the association was replicated in an independent cohort. According to a later genetic analysis, donors in an Asian-associated ancestry cluster had fewer N-insertions in productive TCRs than the approximately 700-donor mean. In this cohort, only TCR beta chains were sequenced, and detectable features were limited by the absence of alpha or paired-chain data. A few of the identified cytomegalovirus-associated TCR beta chains were confirmed in vitro to be specific for cytomegalovirus antigens. In a later analysis, HLA-associated TCR beta chains were found to be more clonally expanded and to have lower generation probabilities than equally common non-associated chains. In a later analysis, 16,951 TCR beta sequences were associated with specific HLA alleles at a false discovery rate of 0.05. The authors suggested that the approach could potentially be extended to other disease states and immunological phenotypes.

The sequence is built from TRBV5-6 and TRBJ1-3; 9 of the junction bases match TRBD1. The clonotype originates from a man aged 60 to 69 in good health and CMV-seronegative. The sample consisted of PBMCs. The DNA sequence is given as TGTGCCAGCAGCTTTCGACAGGGGGGTGGAAACACCATATATTTT. It is translated as CASSFRQGGGNTIYF.